Each of the 6 T cell receptor beta chains below was sequenced from the same sample in a study of OX40 agonist ivuxolimab in advanced cancers. Using immunoSEQ multiplex PCR, the repertoire was profiled, and TCRdb retains in-frame clones only, with some absent. The sample yields some 130,000 clones, just over 90% seen once. The source material was CD4+ or CD8+ T cells sorted from blood, sampled in a trial of the OX40 agonist ivuxolimab. Receptor source: an adult with an advanced solid tumor such as melanoma, head and neck, liver or kidney cancer.

The rearrangement joins TRBV15 to TRBJ2-7; D might be TRBD1 (6 bases). The V gene lost 3 bases and the J gene lost 4 bases, with 10 bases spanning the gap. This CDR3 spans 13 amino acids. Looked up from germline, CDR1 is LNHNV and CDR2 is YYDKDF (reference sequence). CDR3 coding DNA: TGTGCCACCAGCAGGCAACAGGGTTACGAGCAGTACTTC. It yields the protein CATSRQQGYEQYF.

The chain joins TRBV5-1 to TRBJ1-4; the D is unclear. Deletions cut 2 bases from V and 8 bases from J, with 7 bases between. The CDR3 loop spans 12 amino acids. Germline loops: CDR1 SGHRS, CDR2 YFSETQ. The CDR3 here is CASSLTREKLFF. CDR3 in DNA: TGCGCCAGCAGCTTAACGAGGGAAAAACTGTTTTTT. Filled out from reference TRBV5-1 and TRBJ1-4, the complete variable domain reads KAGVTQTPRYLIKTRGQQVTLSCSPISGHRSVSWYQQTPGQGLQFLFEYFSETQRNKGNFPGRFSGRQFSNSRSEMNVSTLELGDSALYLCASSLTREKLFFGSGTQLSVL.

This clone was seen once. The chain employs TRBV7-9 and TRBJ1-1; TRBD1 agrees at 9 bases. The CDR3 has 15 amino acids. V shed 4 bases and J 4 bases; nucleotides not matched to a gene: 7. Germline loops: CDR1 SEHNR, CDR2 FQNEAQ (reference sequence). The chain's CDR3 is CASSSFTGGGTEAFF. Written as DNA, the CDR3 is TGTGCCAGCAGCTCTTTCACAGGGGGCGGCACTGAAGCTTTCTTT.

The V call is TRBV6-1, the J call TRBJ1-1, with 7 bases matching TRBD1. The length of the CDR3 is 13 residues. Germline CDR1 and CDR2: MNHNS and SASEGT. V shed 6 bases, J shed 5 bases, and the junction held 6 bases outside the gene matches. CDR3 nucleotide sequence: TGTGCCAGCAGAGAGGGGGCTTATACTGAAGCTTTCTTT. This gives the protein CASREGAYTEAFF.

This chain uses TRBV29-1 with TRBJ1-4; D uncertain. V gave up 4 bases and J gave up 0 bases, with 6 bases separating them. The CDR3 has 13 amino acids. Germline V gene data show CDR1 as SQVTM and CDR2 as ANQGSEA. DNA for the CDR3: TGCAGCGTTGGTGCAGCAACTAATGAAAAACTGTTTTTT. Protein sequence: CSVGAATNEKLFF.

The chain recombines TRBV5-1 with TRBJ1-1; TRBD1 matches 8 bases. CDR1 is SGHRS and CDR2 is YFSETQ in the germline V gene. The CDR3 consists of 15 residues. Losses at the gene ends were 3 bases for V and 0 bases for J; bases not matched to a gene: 4. In nucleotides, the CDR3 is TGCGCCAGCAGCTCAGGACAGGGTATGAACACTGAAGCTTTCTTT. This encodes CASSSGQGMNTEAFF.